Following are 25 T cell receptor beta chains from one sample sequenced in a study of CD8 T cells in Susac syndrome. The authors reverse transcribed roughly 0.5 to 1 ug RNA with random hexamers. TCRdb reanalysed the immunoSEQ multiplex PCR reads using MiXCR and keeps one entry per CDR3 protein. This sample has some 140,000 distinct CDR3 sequences; roughly 94% occur once, and the top ten carry 0.18%. The sequencing input was CD8+ T cells from PBMCs. These receptors were taken from a human donor with Susac syndrome.

The chain recombines TRBV4-1 with TRBJ1-2; D call uncertain. The CDR3 consists of 13 residues. With 1 base removed from V and 7 bases from J, the gap between germline ends came to 10 bases. Germline CDR1 is MGHRA and CDR2 is YSYEKL. The CDR3 coding sequence is TGCGCCAGCAGCCAAGGAGGCGGTCCTGGCTACACCTTC. Translating it yields CASSQGGGPGYTF.

The rearrangement links TRBV7-6 to TRBJ1-1; tentatively, D is TRBD1 (6 bases). Germline CDR1 reads SGHVS; CDR2 reads FNYEAQ. This CDR3 is 15 amino acids long. V was cut by 0 bases and J by 3 bases, with 11 bases left in between. The CDR3 reads CASSLAGGGHTEAFF. The CDR3 nucleotides are TGTGCCAGCAGCTTAGCGGGGGGGGGCCACACTGAAGCTTTCTTT.

The rearrangement joins TRBV3-1 to TRBJ1-3; D is undetermined. The CDR3 covers 14 residues. V lost 8 bases and J lost 2, with 13 bases in between. In germline, CDR1 is LGHDT, CDR2 YNNKEL (reference sequence). The CDR3, as DNA: TGTGCCAGCCGCGCCCGTTTGCCTGGAAACACCATATATTTT. Translation: CASRARLPGNTIYF.

The chain has TRBV20-1 and TRBJ2-2; no reliable D call. The CDR3 runs to 13 residues. Trimming took 1 base from V and 1 from J, leaving 4 bases between them. Per the germline V gene, CDR1 is DFQATT and CDR2 is SNEGSKA (reference sequence). The CDR3, as DNA: TGCAGTGCTAGAGTCGGGAACACCGGGGAGCTGTTTTTT. Protein product: CSARVGNTGELFF.

The chain couples TRBV27 to TRBJ1-1, with D perhaps matching TRBD1 (5 bases). Germline assignment: CDR1 MNHEY and CDR2 SMNVEV (reference sequence). The CDR3 runs to 14 residues. Deletions cut 5 bases from V and 0 bases from J, with 10 bases between. The CDR3 sequence is CASSAGGMNTEAFF. CDR3 bases: TGTGCCAGCAGTGCGGGGGGGATGAACACTGAAGCTTTCTTT.

The rearrangement joins TRBV2 to TRBJ2-3; 10 nucleotides align to TRBD2. The V and J ends lost 5 bases and 2 bases, in that order; junction bases with no gene match: 7. Germline lookup yields CDR1 SNHLY and CDR2 FYNNEI. The CDR3 loop spans 16 amino acids. The CDR3 bases are TGTGCCAGCAGTCAAATAGCGGGAGGAAACACAGATACGCAGTATTTT. Protein product: CASSQIAGGNTDTQYF.

Worth noting for this clonotype: At one end the junction does not follow the germline gene, possibly because of a read error. V usage is TRBV4-1 and J usage is TRBJ1-1, with D possibly matching TRBD1 (5 bases). In germline, CDR1 is MGHRA, CDR2 YSYEKL. The CDR3 has 12 amino acids. CDR3 region: CASSQGNTEAFF. The CDR3 nucleotides are TGTGCCAGTAGTCAGGGTAACACTGAAGCTTTCTTT.

This clonotype has a handful of counts. The rearrangement joins TRBV24-1 to TRBJ2-6; no clear D gene. The ends were cut back, 7 bases at V and 4 bases at J, with 1 base in the middle. This CDR3 comprises 11 residues. Germline CDR1 and CDR2: KGHDR and SFDVKD. The CDR3 sequence: CATSGANVLTF. CDR3 nucleotides: TGTGCCACCAGCGGGGCCAACGTCCTGACTTTC.

This sequence joins TRBV19 and TRBJ2-1; D remains ambiguous. The CDR3 totals 13 residues. Germline V CDR1 and CDR2: LNHDA, SQIVND (reference sequence). Trimming took off 3 bases at V and 6 bases at J, with 9 bases between the two ends. In nucleotides, the CDR3 is TGTGCCAGTAGTATCTCCCTGGGCAATGAGCAGTTCTTC. Protein sequence: CASSISLGNEQFF.

This rearrangement joins TRBV29-1 to TRBJ2-1; 7 nucleotides match TRBD2. Germline CDR1 SQVTM, CDR2 ANQGSEA. This CDR3 is 13 amino acids long. V lost 3 bases to trimming and J lost 6 bases; unmatched junction nucleotides: 5. As DNA, the CDR3 is TGCAGCGTTGACGGGGGAGGGCCCAATGAGCAGTTCTTC. This translates into CSVDGGGPNEQFF.

This chain uses TRBV3-1 with TRBJ2-7; D is perhaps TRBD2 (7 bases). Trimming left V 3 bases short and J 3 bases short, with 15 bases between. Germline-derived CDR1 and CDR2 are LGHDT and YNNKEL (reference sequence). The CDR3 totals 15 residues. This CDR3 reads CASSHPGRGFYEQYF. For the CDR3, the DNA is TGTGCCAGCAGCCACCCAGGGAGGGGGTTCTACGAGCAGTACTTC.

This clonotype appeared a few times. The chain employs TRBV9 and TRBJ2-1; 8 bases align to TRBD2. Looked up from germline, CDR1 is SGDLS and CDR2 is YYNGEE. V gave up 3 bases and J gave up 8 bases; unmatched junction bases: 4. The CDR3 consists of 13 residues. The CDR3 here is CASSASSGDEQFF. The CDR3 coding sequence is TGTGCCAGCAGCGCCAGTAGCGGGGATGAGCAGTTCTTC.

This rearrangement joins TRBV5-1 to TRBJ1-1; 7 nucleotides match TRBD1. Per the germline V gene, CDR1 is SGHRS and CDR2 is YFSETQ. The CDR3 is 15 residues long. Trimming at V came to 0 bases and at J to 3 bases, leaving 5 bases not matched to a gene. The CDR3 bases are TGCGCCAGCAGCTTGGGACAGGGCATTTACACTGAAGCTTTCTTT. This sequence encodes CASSLGQGIYTEAFF.

V gene TRBV18 combines with J gene TRBJ1-4; D possibly corresponds to TRBD1 (6 bases). The CDR3 covers 15 residues. The V and J ends lost 6 bases and 5 bases respectively, with 16 bases between them. Germline lookup yields CDR1 KGHSH and CDR2 LQKENI. CDR3 sequence (DNA): TGTGCCAGCTCTCCAGCCGACAGGAGGAATGAAAAACTGTTTTTT. Its protein is CASSPADRRNEKLFF.

The rearrangement joins TRBV4-1 to TRBJ2-5; D is uncertain. Germline CDR1 MGHRA, CDR2 YSYEKL. The CDR3 is 15 residues long. V was clipped by 1 base and J by 1 base, with 10 bases between them. Here the CDR3 reads CASSQVIGTQETQYF. CDR3 nucleotides: TGCGCCAGCAGCCAAGTAATCGGCACCCAAGAGACCCAGTACTTC.

The chain uses TRBV7-9 and TRBJ2-1, with 11 bases identical to TRBD2. Germline loops: CDR1 SEHNR, CDR2 FQNEAQ (reference sequence). The CDR3 consists of 15 residues. With V trimmed by 5 bases and J by 7 bases, 7 bases remained unmatched. The CDR3 region has the DNA TGTGCCAGCAGCCCGTGGACTAGCGGGTCAAATGAGCAGTTCTTC. It specifies CASSPWTSGSNEQFF.

This rearrangement joins TRBV29-1 to TRBJ2-2; D gene ambiguous. CDR3 length equals 15 residues. CDR1 and CDR2 from the germline V gene are SQVTM and ANQGSEA. The germline V and J ends were trimmed by 0 bases and 1 base, with 9 bases remaining between them. The DNA of the CDR3 is TGCAGCGTTGAAGATTTAGGAAGGAACACCGGGGAGCTGTTTTTT. Translated, it gives CSVEDLGRNTGELFF.

V usage is TRBV5-6 and J usage is TRBJ1-1; D ambiguous. The CDR3 runs to 13 residues. Trimming took 3 bases from V and 13 from J, leaving 19 bases between them. Germline values: CDR1 SGHDT, CDR2 YYEEEE. CDR3 nucleotides: TGTGCCAGCAGCTACCCGGGTCAAAATGGGGTTTTCTTT. Translated, it gives CASSYPGQNGVFF.

The chain carries TRBV4-1 and TRBJ1-1; D is unresolved. Trimming took off 0 bases at V and 3 bases at J, with 11 bases between the two ends. The CDR3 is 15 amino acids. Germline CDR1 is MGHRA and CDR2 is YSYEKL. CDR3: CASSQDAGRDTEAFF. DNA for the CDR3: TGCGCCAGCAGCCAAGATGCGGGTCGGGACACTGAAGCTTTCTTT.

J is TRBJ2-2 and V is TRBV19; D call uncertain. V was cut by 5 bases and J by 5 bases, with 12 bases left in between. Germline CDR1 LNHDA, CDR2 SQIVND (reference sequence). The CDR3 has 14 residues. CDR3 region: CASSWGVGTGELFF. CDR3 nucleotides: TGTGCCAGTAGTTGGGGTGTTGGAACCGGGGAGCTGTTTTTT.

This sequence joins TRBV9 and TRBJ2-5; the match to TRBD2 covers 8 bases. CDR3 length: 14 residues. CDR1 and CDR2 (germline): SGDLS, YYNGEE. The junction had 4 bases not matched to a gene; V was cut back by 0 bases and J by 6 bases. DNA of the CDR3: TGTGCCAGCAGCGTAGATGGCGGGAGGAAGACCCAGTACTTC. Translating it yields CASSVDGGRKTQYF.

This chain joins TRBV30 and TRBJ2-3, with D hard to call. This CDR3 has 15 amino acids. Germline assignment: CDR1 GTSNPN and CDR2 SVGIG (reference sequence). Trimming removed 1 base from V and 0 bases from J, with 11 bases in between. The CDR3: CAWSGSATSTDTQYF. The CDR3 DNA reads as TGTGCCTGGAGTGGAAGCGCGACTAGCACAGATACGCAGTATTTT.

This clonotype was seen a single time. This chain connects TRBV29-1 to TRBJ2-5; no firm D call. This CDR3 region has 16 residues. CDR1 is SQVTM, CDR2 ANQGSEA, per germline. The V end lost 0 bases, the J end lost 7 bases, and 21 bases lay between the germline ends. The CDR3 nucleotides read TGCAGCGTTGAAGATCAAAAAGGACGGCCGGCCGGGACCCAGTACTTC. This sequence encodes CSVEDQKGRPAGTQYF.

CDR3 loop: CASSYGTGSHEQFF. In nucleotides, the CDR3 is TGTGCCAGCAGCTACGGGACAGGGTCCCATGAGCAGTTCTTC. The chain employs TRBV7-8 and TRBJ2-1; 9 bases fit TRBD1. V gave up 4 bases and J gave up 8 bases; unmatched junction bases: 6. This CDR3 is built from 14 residues. CDR1 is SGHVS and CDR2 is FQNEAQ in the germline V gene.

V gene TRBV4-1 combines with J gene TRBJ2-1; D may match TRBD1 or TRBD2 (7 bases each). CDR3 length: 19 amino acids. The V and J ends lost 3 bases and 10 bases respectively, with 31 bases between them. From germline, CDR1 is MGHRA and CDR2 YSYEKL. This chain's CDR3 is CASSHQSQAASGLQGEQFF. CDR3 in DNA: TGCGCCAGCAGCCACCAATCGCAGGCGGCTAGCGGTCTACAGGGGGAGCAGTTCTTC.